This paragraph covers one TCR beta chain sequence. Repertoires were generated with immunoSEQ multiplex PCR, while TCRdb's copy carries only in-frame clones and drops some. This table has some 48,000 clones, 94% appearing once. This sample was included in a study of cytomegalovirus exposure and HLA in healthy donors. Germline V gene data show CDR1 as KGHSH and CDR2 as LQKENI. The CDR3 runs to 14 residues. V was pared by 6 bases and J by 4 bases, with 6 bases of the junction left unmatched. The chain carries TRBV18 and TRBJ2-5; 9 nucleotides line up with TRBD1. The TCR comes from a woman between 18 and 30 years old in good health and CMV-seropositive. Sequences were obtained from PBMCs. CDR3 coding DNA: TGTGCCAGCTCTCAGGGACAGGGCGTAGAGACCCAGTACTTC. Encoded protein: CASSQGQGVETQYF.